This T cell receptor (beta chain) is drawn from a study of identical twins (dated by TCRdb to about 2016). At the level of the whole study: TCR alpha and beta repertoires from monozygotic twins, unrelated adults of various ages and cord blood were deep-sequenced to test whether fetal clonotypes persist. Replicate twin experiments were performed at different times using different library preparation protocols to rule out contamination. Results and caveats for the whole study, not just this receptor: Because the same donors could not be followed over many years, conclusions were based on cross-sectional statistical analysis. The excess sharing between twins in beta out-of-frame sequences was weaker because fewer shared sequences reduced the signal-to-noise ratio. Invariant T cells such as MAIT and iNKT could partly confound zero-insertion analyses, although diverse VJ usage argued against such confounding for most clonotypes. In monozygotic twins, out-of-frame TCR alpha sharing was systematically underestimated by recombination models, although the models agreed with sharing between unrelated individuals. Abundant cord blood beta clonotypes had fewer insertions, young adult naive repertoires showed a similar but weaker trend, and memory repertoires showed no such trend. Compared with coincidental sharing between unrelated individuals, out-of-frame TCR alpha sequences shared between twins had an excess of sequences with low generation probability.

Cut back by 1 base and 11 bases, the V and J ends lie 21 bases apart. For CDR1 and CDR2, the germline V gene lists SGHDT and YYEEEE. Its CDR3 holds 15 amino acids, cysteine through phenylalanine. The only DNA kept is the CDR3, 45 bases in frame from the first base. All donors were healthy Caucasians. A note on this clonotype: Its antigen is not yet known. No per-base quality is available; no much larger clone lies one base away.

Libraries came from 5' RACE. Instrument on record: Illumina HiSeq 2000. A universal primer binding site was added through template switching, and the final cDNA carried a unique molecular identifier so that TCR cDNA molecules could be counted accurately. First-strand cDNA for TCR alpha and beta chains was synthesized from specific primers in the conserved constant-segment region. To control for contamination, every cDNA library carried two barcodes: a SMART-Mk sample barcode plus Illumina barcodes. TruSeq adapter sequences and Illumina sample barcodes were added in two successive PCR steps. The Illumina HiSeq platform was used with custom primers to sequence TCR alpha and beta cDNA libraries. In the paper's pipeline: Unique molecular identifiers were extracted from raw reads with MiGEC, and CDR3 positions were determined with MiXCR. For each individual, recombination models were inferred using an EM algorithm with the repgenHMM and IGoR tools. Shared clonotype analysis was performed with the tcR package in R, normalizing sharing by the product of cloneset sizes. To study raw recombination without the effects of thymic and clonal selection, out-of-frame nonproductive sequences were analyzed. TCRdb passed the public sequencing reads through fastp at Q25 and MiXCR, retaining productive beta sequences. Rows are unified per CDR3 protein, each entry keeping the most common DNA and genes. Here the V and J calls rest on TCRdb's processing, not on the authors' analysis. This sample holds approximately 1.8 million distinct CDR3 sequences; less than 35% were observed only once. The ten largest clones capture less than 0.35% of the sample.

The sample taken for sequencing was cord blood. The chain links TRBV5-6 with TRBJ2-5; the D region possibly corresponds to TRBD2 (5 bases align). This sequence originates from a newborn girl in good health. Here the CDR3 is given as CASSLLGAVDNEQYF. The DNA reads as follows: TGTGCCAGCAGCTTGCTGGGAGCGGTAGACAATGAGCAGTACTTC. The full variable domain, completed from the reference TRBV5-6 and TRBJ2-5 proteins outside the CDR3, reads DAGVTQSPTHLIKTRGQQVTLRCSPKSGHDTVSWYQQALGQGPQFIFQYYEEEERQRGNFPDRFSGHQFPNYSSELNVNALLLGDSALYLCASSLLGAVDNEQYFGPGTRLLVL.